The 17 T cell receptor beta chains given below trace back to one sample, sequenced in a study of blood T cell repertoires in COVID-19. Assay: immunoSEQ multiplex PCR; the TCRdb copy retains only in-frame clones and omits some. Among about 170,000 clones, approximately 84% were seen once, and the ten largest hold around 2.9%. Sequencing was done on a sample of peripheral blood. The source of these receptors is a woman of 80 years or more with COVID-19, enrolled during active disease.

The chain combines TRBV15 with TRBJ2-5; 9 bases map to TRBD1. The V gene end was trimmed by 7 bases and the J gene end by 5 bases; junction bases not matched to a gene: 11. Germline CDR1 LNHNV, CDR2 YYDKDF (reference sequence). The CDR3 runs to 15 residues. The CDR3 loop reads CATTSGQGGVETQYF. CDR3 nucleotides: TGTGCCACCACCTCGGGACAGGGAGGTGTTGAGACCCAGTACTTC.

Here the CDR3 reads CASSLALSSGRGTGELFF. The CDR3 nucleotides are TGCGCCAGCAGCTTGGCCCTTTCTAGCGGGAGAGGAACCGGGGAGCTGTTTTTT. The rearrangement links TRBV5-1 to TRBJ2-2; TRBD2 agrees at 10 bases. V shed 0 bases and J 5 bases; nucleotides not matched to a gene: 10. Germline CDR1 SGHRS, CDR2 YFSETQ. This CDR3 has 18 residues.

The chain combines TRBV7-6 with TRBJ2-2; 9 bases align to TRBD1. Germline loops: CDR1 SGHVS, CDR2 FNYEAQ. The CDR3 consists of 16 residues. The V gene end was trimmed by 4 bases and the J gene end by 3 bases; junction bases not matched to a gene: 6. The CDR3 here is CASSYGQGLDTGELFF. As DNA, the CDR3 is TGTGCCAGCAGCTACGGACAGGGGTTAGACACCGGGGAGCTGTTTTTT.

The gene calls are TRBV6-5 and TRBJ1-1; D may be TRBD1 (6 bases). Germline V CDR1 and CDR2: MNHEY, SVGAGI. The CDR3 is 15 amino acids. V was pared by 6 bases and J by 9 bases, with 23 bases between. CDR3 amino acids: CASSPSTGPYLQAFF. The CDR3, as DNA: TGTGCCAGCAGCCCATCGACAGGCCCTTATCTCCAAGCTTTCTTT.

This chain links TRBV6-5 with TRBJ2-5; D may be TRBD1 (6 bases). Trimming stripped 5 bases from V and 2 bases from J, with 15 bases between. The germline V gene has CDR1 MNHEY and CDR2 SVGAGI. The CDR3 totals 15 residues. The CDR3 here is CASSPYTGTQETQYF. CDR3 nucleotide sequence: TGTGCCAGCAGTCCTTATACCGGGACACAAGAGACCCAGTACTTC.

The V gene is TRBV10-2, the J gene TRBJ2-5; 8 bases align to TRBD2. CDR3 length equals 13 residues. CDR1 and CDR2 (germline): WSHSY, SAAADI. The V segment lost 6 bases and the J segment 4 bases; nucleotides outside the gene matches: 4. The CDR3 bases are TGCGCCAGCAGCTTCGGGACTAGAGAGACCCAGTACTTC. Its protein is CASSFGTRETQYF.

This chain connects TRBV5-1 to TRBJ1-1; D not certain. Germline V gene lookup returns CDR1 SGHRS and CDR2 YFSETQ. The CDR3 covers 15 residues. The V end lost 4 bases, the J end lost 6 bases, and 19 bases lay between the germline ends. The CDR3 DNA reads as TGCGCCAGCAGCCGCCTGCGGTCAACGACTTCTGAAGCTTTCTTT. Residues: CASSRLRSTTSEAFF.

This rearrangement joins TRBV6-5 to TRBJ1-5; D is possibly TRBD1 (5 bases). Germline CDR1 is MNHEY and CDR2 is SVGAGI. There are 13 residues in the CDR3. Trimming shortened V by 7 bases and J by 5 bases, and 12 bases separated the two germline ends. The CDR3 sequence is CASTPTDHQPQHF. CDR3 nucleotides: TGTGCCAGCACCCCGACAGACCATCAGCCCCAGCATTTT.

The CDR3 sequence is CASSPSGQGWYTEAFF. The CDR3 bases are TGTGCCAGCAGTCCCTCGGGACAGGGGTGGTACACTGAAGCTTTCTTT. This sequence joins TRBV28 and TRBJ1-1; TRBD1 aligns across 10 bases. CDR3 length: 16 amino acids. CDR1 and CDR2 (germline): MDHEN, SYDVKM. Trimming cost V 5 bases and J 3 bases; bases outside gene matches: 9. Variable domain in full (rest from reference TRBV28 and TRBJ1-1): DVKVTQSSRYLVKRTGEKVFLECVQDMDHENMFWYRQDPGLGLRLIYFSYDVKMKEKGDIPEGYSVSREKKERFSLILESASTNQTSMYLCASSPSGQGWYTEAFFGQGTRLTVV.

The chain combines TRBV5-1 with TRBJ2-1, with TRBD2 identical over 9 bases. The V gene end was trimmed by 0 bases and the J gene end by 3 bases; junction bases not matched to a gene: 13. Germline CDR1 and CDR2: SGHRS and YFSETQ. This CDR3 contains 19 residues. The chain's CDR3 is CASSLARSGREGRYNEQFF. In DNA, the CDR3 is TGCGCCAGCAGCTTGGCCAGAAGTGGGCGGGAGGGGCGCTACAATGAGCAGTTCTTC.

The chain employs TRBV6-2 or TRBV6-3 and TRBJ2-7, with D unclear. From germline, CDR1 is MNHEY and CDR2 SVGEGT. V lost 2 bases to trimming and J lost 0 bases, with 17 bases between them. This CDR3 is built from 17 residues. CDR3 protein: CASSYHGRSGYSYEQYF. The CDR3 region has the DNA TGTGCCAGCAGTTACCACGGTCGGTCAGGTTACTCCTACGAGCAGTACTTC.

V is TRBV30 and J is TRBJ2-5; D uncertain. Looked up from germline, CDR1 is GTSNPN and CDR2 is SVGIG (reference sequence). CDR3 size: 13 residues. V lost 0 bases and J 2 bases, leaving 7 bases between the germline ends. This CDR3 reads CAWSVSFQETQYF. The DNA for the CDR3 is TGTGCCTGGAGTGTATCTTTTCAAGAGACCCAGTACTTC.

The V and J genes are TRBV5-6 and TRBJ1-6, with D perhaps TRBD1 (5 bases). The CDR3 has 15 residues. Germline loops: CDR1 SGHDT, CDR2 YYEEEE. V gave up 6 bases and J gave up 5 bases, with 15 bases separating them. CDR3 sequence: CASNRQLNHNSPLHF. CDR3 DNA: TGTGCCAGCAACCGACAGTTGAACCATAATTCACCCCTCCACTTT.

V gene TRBV10-3 combines with J gene TRBJ1-2; TRBD1 matches at 9 bases. V was clipped by 7 bases and J by 4 bases; unmatched bases: 4. CDR1 ENHRY and CDR2 SYGVKD come from the germline V gene. There are 13 residues in the CDR3. The CDR3 nucleotides are TGTGCCATCACCGGACAGGGGTTCTATGGCTACACCTTC. Its translation: CAITGQGFYGYTF.

The J gene is TRBJ1-5, the V gene TRBV2, with D unclear. The V end was cut by 4 bases, the J end by 5 bases, with 15 bases between. CDR1 is SNHLY, CDR2 FYNNEI, per germline. The CDR3 runs to 15 residues. CDR3 in DNA: TGTGCCAGCAGTGGGGCAGGTCGGGATTATCAGCCCCAGCATTTT. Its translation: CASSGAGRDYQPQHF.

This chain uses TRBV24-1 with TRBJ2-2, with D uncertain. The germline V gene has CDR1 KGHDR and CDR2 SFDVKD. V gave up 5 bases and J gave up 2 bases, with 11 bases separating them. The CDR3 runs 15 residues. CDR3 amino acids: CATSVYPGNTGELFF. In DNA, the CDR3 is TGTGCCACCAGTGTTTATCCGGGTAACACCGGGGAGCTGTTTTTT.

The chain is built from TRBV28 and TRBJ1-5; TRBD1 is a possible D gene (5 bases). The germline gives CDR1 MDHEN, CDR2 SYDVKM. The CDR3 spans 18 residues. V lost 6 bases, J lost 7 bases, and 28 bases lay in between. CDR3: CASRPAGGWGKVGQPQHF. For the CDR3, the DNA is TGTGCCAGCAGACCCGCGGGGGGGTGGGGCAAGGTCGGGCAGCCCCAGCATTTT.